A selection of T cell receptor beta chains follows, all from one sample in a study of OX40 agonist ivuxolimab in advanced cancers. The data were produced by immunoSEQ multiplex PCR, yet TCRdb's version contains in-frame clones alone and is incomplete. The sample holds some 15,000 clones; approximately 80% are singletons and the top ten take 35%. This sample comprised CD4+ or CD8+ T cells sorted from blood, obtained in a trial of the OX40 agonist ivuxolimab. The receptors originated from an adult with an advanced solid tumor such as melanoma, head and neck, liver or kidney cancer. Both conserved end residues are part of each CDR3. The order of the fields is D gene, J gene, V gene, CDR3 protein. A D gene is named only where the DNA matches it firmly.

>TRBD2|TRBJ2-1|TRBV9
CASSPQRGNEQFF
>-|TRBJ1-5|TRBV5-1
CASSFGSGNQPQHF
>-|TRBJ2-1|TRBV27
CASSFGSSYNEQFF
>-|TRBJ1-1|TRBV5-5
CASSLGGGTEAFF
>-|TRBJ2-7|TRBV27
CASSTGTYEQYF
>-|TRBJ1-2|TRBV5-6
CASSLAGVGEQGYTF
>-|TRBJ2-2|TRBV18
CASSPSFSWDRTNTGELFF
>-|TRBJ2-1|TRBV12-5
CASGRRSVDEQFF
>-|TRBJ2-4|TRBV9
CASSVQGDSFENIQYF
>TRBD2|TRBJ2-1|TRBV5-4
CASTPLLAGGVGEQFF
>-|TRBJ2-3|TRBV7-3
CASSLTGAGTDTQYF
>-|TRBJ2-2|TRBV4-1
CASSQEGMGAQAGELFF
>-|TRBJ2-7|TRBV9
CASSPPHGDTYEQYF
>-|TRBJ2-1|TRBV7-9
CASSLGPEQFF
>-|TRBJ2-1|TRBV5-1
CASSLRQGPSYEQFF
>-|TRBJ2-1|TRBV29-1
CSVEGAPGSSYNEQFF
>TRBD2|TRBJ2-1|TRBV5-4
CASSWGGHEQFF
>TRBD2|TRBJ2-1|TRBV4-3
CASSQEYGGAMDEQFF